This T cell receptor (beta chain) was sequenced in a study of cytomegalovirus exposure and HLA in healthy donors. Comments on this clone: Antigen specificity is unknown.

The PCR made use of 60 Vbeta and 13 Jbeta primers. Here immunoSEQ multiplex PCR was the method, and the copy in TCRdb shows in-frame clones only, minus some. The data hold 150,000 to 200,000 clones, with about three quarters observed a single time. Notes on the study in general: It has been reported that TCR beta sequences accurately predicted the HLA-A and HLA-B alleles of most subjects.

Per the germline V gene, CDR1 is LNHDA and CDR2 is SQIVND (reference sequence). CDR3 size: 20 residues. Trimming took off 5 bases at V and 3 bases at J, with 31 bases between the two ends. Sample: PBMCs. The TCR originated in a girl aged 10-17 years in good health and CMV-seronegative. The chain couples TRBV19 to TRBJ1-2; maybe TRBD1 (6 bases). CDR3 residues: CASSEWGRDTPLPRDYGYTF. As DNA, the CDR3 is TGTGCCAGTAGTGAGTGGGGCCGGGACACCCCGCTCCCCCGGGACTATGGCTACACCTTC.